This entry features one T cell receptor beta chain sequence. Its matching antigen is unknown. This sample is drawn from a study of OX40 agonist ivuxolimab in advanced cancers. Study-wide background: Ivuxolimab, an antibody acting as an agonist of OX40 (CD134), was used to treat patients. Broader study findings: Averaging showed that CD8+ T cells had more expanded clones than CD4+ did. Some of the nonresponding patients also showed low levels of normalized T-cell clonal expansion.

The table came from immunoSEQ multiplex PCR; TCRdb's copy has only in-frame clones and leaves some out. The sample records about 46,000 clones, roughly four fifths being singletons. Patients who had autoimmune disease history or got systemic immunosuppression were left out. The sequence came from an adult with an advanced solid tumor such as melanoma, head and neck, liver or kidney cancer. The sample was CD4+ or CD8+ T cells sorted from blood, taken in a trial of the OX40 agonist ivuxolimab.

In DNA, the CDR3 is TGCGCCAGCTCAAGGACAGGGGCTGGGGCCAACGTCCTGACTTTC. It encodes CASSRTGAGANVLTF. V usage is TRBV5-1 and J usage is TRBJ2-6; 9 positions agree with TRBD1. Trimming took 7 bases from V and 2 from J; bases not matched to a gene: 4. Germline V lookup: CDR1 SGHRS, CDR2 YFSETQ. This CDR3 has 15 amino acids. Using reference TRBV5-1 and TRBJ2-6 for the parts outside the CDR3, the full variable domain is KAGVTQTPRYLIKTRGQQVTLSCSPISGHRSVSWYQQTPGQGLQFLFEYFSETQRNKGNFPGRFSGRQFSNSRSEMNVSTLELGDSALYLCASSRTGAGANVLTFGAGSRLTVL.